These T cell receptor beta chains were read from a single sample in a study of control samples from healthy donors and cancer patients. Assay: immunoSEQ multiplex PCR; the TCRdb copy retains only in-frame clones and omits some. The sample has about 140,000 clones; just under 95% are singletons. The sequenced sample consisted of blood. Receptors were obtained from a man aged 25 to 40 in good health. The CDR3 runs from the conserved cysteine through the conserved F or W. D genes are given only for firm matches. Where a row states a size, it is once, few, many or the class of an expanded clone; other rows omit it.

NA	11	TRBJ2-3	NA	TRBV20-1	CSAMKARTQYF	TGCAGTGCCATGAAGGCGAGGACGCAGTATTTT
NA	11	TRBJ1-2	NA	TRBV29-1	CSVYDRLGYTF	TGCAGCGTGTATGACAGGTTGGGGTACACCTTC
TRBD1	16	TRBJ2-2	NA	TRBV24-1	CATSETGFSTAGELFF	TGTGCCACCAGTGAGACAGGGTTTTCTACTGCCGGGGAGCTGTTTTTT
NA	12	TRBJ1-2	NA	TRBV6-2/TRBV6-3	CASSYAGYGYTF	TGTGCCAGCAGTTACGCGGGTTATGGCTACACCTTC
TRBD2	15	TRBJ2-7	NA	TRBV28	CASNNSGGPSYEQYF	TGTGCCAGCAATAATAGCGGGGGACCCTCCTACGAGCAGTACTTC
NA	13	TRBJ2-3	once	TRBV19	CASTYGAGDTQYF	TGTGCCAGTACCTACGGGGCGGGTGATACGCAGTATTTT
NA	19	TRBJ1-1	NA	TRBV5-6	CASSLGRGAGSLMNTEAFF	TGTGCCAGCAGCTTGGGGCGCGGAGCAGGGAGCCTAATGAACACTGAAGCTTTCTTT
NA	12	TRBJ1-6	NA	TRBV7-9	CASSLVGSPLHF	TGTGCCAGCAGCTTAGTAGGCTCACCCCTCCACTTT
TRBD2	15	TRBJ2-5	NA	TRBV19	CASMRRLAEPGTQYF	TGTGCCAGCATGAGGCGGCTAGCGGAACCGGGGACCCAGTACTTC
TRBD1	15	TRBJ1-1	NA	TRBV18	CASSPRSTGATEAFF	TGTGCCAGCTCACCACGGTCTACAGGGGCCACTGAAGCTTTCTTT
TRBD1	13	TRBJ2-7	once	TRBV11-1	CASSLTGAYEQYF	TGTGCCAGCAGCTTAACAGGGGCCTACGAGCAGTACTTC
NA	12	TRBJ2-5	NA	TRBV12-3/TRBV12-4	CASSFGWETQYF	TGTGCCAGCAGTTTCGGCTGGGAGACCCAGTACTTC
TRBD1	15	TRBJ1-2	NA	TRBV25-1	CASSEWDRGVYGYTF	TGTGCCAGCAGTGAATGGGACAGGGGAGTATATGGCTACACCTTC
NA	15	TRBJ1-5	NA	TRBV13	CASSLGRGTGQPQHF	TGTGCCAGCAGCTTAGGACGGGGGACGGGGCAGCCCCAGCATTTT
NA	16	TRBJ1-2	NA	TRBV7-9	CASSLAAVRFEYGYTF	TGTGCCAGCAGCTTAGCGGCGGTTCGCTTTGAATATGGCTACACCTTC
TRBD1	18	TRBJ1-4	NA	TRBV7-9	CASSLGMTRGTANEKLFF	TGTGCCAGCAGCTTAGGTATGACTCGGGGGACAGCTAATGAAAAACTGTTTTTT
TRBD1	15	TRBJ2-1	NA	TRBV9	CASSVRTGGVGEQFF	TGTGCCAGCAGCGTAAGGACAGGGGGTGTAGGTGAGCAGTTCTTC
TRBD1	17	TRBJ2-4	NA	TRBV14	CASSQVTGGLGKNIQYF	TGTGCCAGCAGCCAAGTGACAGGGGGCCTAGGCAAAAACATTCAGTACTTC
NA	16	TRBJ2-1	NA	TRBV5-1	CASSLTRLEGYNEQFF	TGCGCCAGCAGCTTGACCCGACTTGAGGGGTACAATGAGCAGTTCTTC
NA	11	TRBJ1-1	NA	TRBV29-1	CSVEWVREAFF	TGCAGCGTTGAATGGGTCAGAGAAGCTTTCTTT
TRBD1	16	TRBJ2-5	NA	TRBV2	CASSASTGPLGETQYF	TGTGCCAGCAGTGCGTCGACAGGGCCCCTTGGGGAGACCCAGTACTTC
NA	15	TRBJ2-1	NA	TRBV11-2	CASSLVRSSYNEQFF	TGTGCCAGCAGCTTAGTTCGGAGCTCCTACAATGAGCAGTTCTTC
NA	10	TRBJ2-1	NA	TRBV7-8	CASSNNEQFF	TGTGCCAGCAGCAACAATGAGCAGTTCTTC
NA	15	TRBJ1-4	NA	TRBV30	CAWSGGLVPREKLFF	TGTGCCTGGAGTGGAGGGCTTGTCCCGCGGGAAAAACTGTTTTTT
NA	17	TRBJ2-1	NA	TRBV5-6	CASSLFRGGSRVNEQFF	TGTGCCAGCAGCTTGTTCCGTGGAGGGAGTCGGGTCAATGAGCAGTTCTTC
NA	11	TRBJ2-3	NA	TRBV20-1	CSARGSDTQYF	TGCAGTGCTAGAGGATCCGATACGCAGTATTTT
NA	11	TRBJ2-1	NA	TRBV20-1	CSARRGVEEFF	TGCAGTGCCCGCCGAGGGGTAGAGGAGTTCTTC
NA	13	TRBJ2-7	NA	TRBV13	CASSIGSLYEQYF	TGTGCCAGCAGCATTGGGTCTCTATACGAGCAGTACTTC
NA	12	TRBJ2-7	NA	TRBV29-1	CSVEDGTYEQYF	TGCAGCGTTGAGGACGGAACCTACGAGCAGTACTTC
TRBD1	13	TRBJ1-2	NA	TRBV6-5	CASRWTGDYGYTF	TGTGCCAGCAGATGGACAGGGGACTATGGCTACACCTTC
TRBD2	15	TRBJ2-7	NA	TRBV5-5	CASSLKPAGLDEQYF	TGTGCCAGCAGCTTGAAGCCAGCGGGGTTGGACGAGCAGTACTTC
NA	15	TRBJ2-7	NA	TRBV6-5	CASSYSFQYNYEQYF	TGTGCCAGCAGTTACTCTTTCCAGTACAATTACGAGCAGTACTTC
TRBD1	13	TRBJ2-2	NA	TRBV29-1	CSADRGNTGELFF	TGCAGCGCAGACAGGGGGAACACCGGGGAGCTGTTTTTT
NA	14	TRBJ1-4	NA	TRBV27	CASSGRAHNEKLFF	TGTGCCAGCAGTGGTCGGGCCCATAATGAAAAACTGTTTTTT
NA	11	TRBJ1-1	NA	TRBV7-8	CASSRDAEAFF	TGTGCCAGCAGCCGCGACGCCGAAGCTTTCTTT
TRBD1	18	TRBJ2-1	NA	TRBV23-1	CASSQIARQGTEYNEQFF	TGCGCCAGCAGTCAAATAGCCAGACAGGGAACAGAATACAATGAGCAGTTCTTC
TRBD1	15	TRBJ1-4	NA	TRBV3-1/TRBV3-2	CASSQVTGVDEKLFF	TGTGCCAGCAGCCAAGTGACAGGGGTGGATGAAAAACTGTTTTTT
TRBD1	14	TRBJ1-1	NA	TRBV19	CASSLGQGDIEAFF	TGTGCCAGTAGTCTGGGACAGGGGGATATTGAAGCTTTCTTT
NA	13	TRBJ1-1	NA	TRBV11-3	CASSFEMNTEAFF	TGTGCCAGCAGCTTTGAAATGAACACTGAAGCTTTCTTT
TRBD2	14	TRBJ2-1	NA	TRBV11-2	CASSALAGVNEQFF	TGTGCCAGCAGCGCACTAGCGGGAGTTAATGAGCAGTTCTTC
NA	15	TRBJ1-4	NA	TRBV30	CAWGGITGSNEKLFF	TGTGCCTGGGGCGGAATAACAGGGAGTAATGAAAAACTGTTTTTT
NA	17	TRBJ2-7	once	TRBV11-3	CASSLDLGAGVDYEQYF	TGTGCCAGCAGCTTAGATCTGGGGGCGGGAGTGGACTACGAGCAGTACTTC
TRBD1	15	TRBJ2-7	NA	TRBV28	CASSLIGQGHYEQYF	TGTGCCAGCAGTTTAATAGGACAGGGTCATTACGAGCAGTACTTC
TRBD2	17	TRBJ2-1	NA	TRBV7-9	CASRRAGTTNSYNEQFF	TGTGCCAGCAGACGGGCCGGGACTACCAACTCCTACAATGAGCAGTTCTTC
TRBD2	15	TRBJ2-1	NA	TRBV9	CASSVGVASGGEQFF	TGTGCCAGCAGCGTAGGGGTGGCTAGCGGGGGTGAGCAGTTCTTC
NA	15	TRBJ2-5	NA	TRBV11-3	CASSLGQGGQETQYF	TGTGCCAGCAGCTTAGGGCAGGGGGGCCAAGAGACCCAGTACTTC
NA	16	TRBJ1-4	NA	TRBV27	CASSPGLRWTNEKLFF	TGTGCCAGCAGTCCTGGACTGCGATGGACTAATGAAAAACTGTTTTTT
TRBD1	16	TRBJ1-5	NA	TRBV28	CASSPTTGGGNQPQHF	TGTGCCAGCAGTCCCACTACAGGGGGAGGCAATCAGCCCCAGCATTTT
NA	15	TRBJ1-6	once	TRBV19	CASSINGAYNSPLHF	TGTGCCAGTAGTATAAACGGGGCGTATAATTCACCCCTCCACTTT
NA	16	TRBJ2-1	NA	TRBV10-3	CAISDRLPSSYNEQFF	TGTGCCATCAGTGACCGACTTCCTAGCTCCTACAATGAGCAGTTCTTC